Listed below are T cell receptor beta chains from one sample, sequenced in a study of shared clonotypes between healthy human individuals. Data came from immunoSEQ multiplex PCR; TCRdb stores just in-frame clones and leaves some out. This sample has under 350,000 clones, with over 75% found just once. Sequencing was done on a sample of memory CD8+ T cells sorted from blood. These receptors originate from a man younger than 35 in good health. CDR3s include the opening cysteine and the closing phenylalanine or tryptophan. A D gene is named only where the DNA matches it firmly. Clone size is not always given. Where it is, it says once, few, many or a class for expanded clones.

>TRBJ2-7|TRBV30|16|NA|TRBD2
TGTGCCTGGAGTGAACCATTCCGCGGGGGGTCCTACGAGCAGTACTTC
CAWSEPFRGGSYEQYF
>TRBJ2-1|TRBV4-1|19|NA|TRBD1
TGCGCCAGCAGCCAAGAAACGGGACAGGGGACTGGGGTCTACAATGAGCAGTTCTTC
CASSQETGQGTGVYNEQFF
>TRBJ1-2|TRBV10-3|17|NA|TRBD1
TGTGCCAGCTCTGGCGGGACAGGGGACACCGTAGGGTATGGCTACACCTTC
CASSGGTGDTVGYGYTF
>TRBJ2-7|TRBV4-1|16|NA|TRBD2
TGCGCCAGCAGCCCAGTCCGGACTAGCGGCTCCTACGAGCAGTACTTC
CASSPVRTSGSYEQYF
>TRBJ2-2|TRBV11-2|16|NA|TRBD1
TGTGCCAGCAGACAGGGGCTAGGTGGGAACACCGGGGAGCTGTTTTTT
CASRQGLGGNTGELFF
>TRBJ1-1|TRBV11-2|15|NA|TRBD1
TGTGCCAGCAGCTTAAACAGGGGCCTCGGCACTGAAGCTTTCTTT
CASSLNRGLGTEAFF
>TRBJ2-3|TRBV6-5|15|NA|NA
TGTGCCAGCAGTTACTCTAGCGAGAGCCCAGATACGCAGTATTTT
CASSYSSESPDTQYF
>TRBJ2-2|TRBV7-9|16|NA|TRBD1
TGTGCCAGCAGCCCCCCAGGGGGTGCGAACACCGGGGAGCTGTTTTTT
CASSPPGGANTGELFF
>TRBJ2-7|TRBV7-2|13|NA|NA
TGTGCCAGCAGCTTAGTGTTGGGTTTCGAGCAGTACTTC
CASSLVLGFEQYF
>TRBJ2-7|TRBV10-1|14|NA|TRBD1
TGCGCCAGCAGTGAGGGGGACAGGGGGCAAGAGCAGTACTTC
CASSEGDRGQEQYF
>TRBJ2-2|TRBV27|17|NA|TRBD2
TGTGCCAGCAGTCCTATATTTTTAGCGGGGAACACCGGGGAGCTGTTTTTT
CASSPIFLAGNTGELFF
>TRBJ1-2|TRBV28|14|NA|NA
TGTGCCAGCAGTTCTTCTGGGACCGCCTATGGCTACACCTTC
CASSSSGTAYGYTF
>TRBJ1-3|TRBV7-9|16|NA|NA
TGTGCCAGCAGCCTCGGACGGCGCATCTCTGGAAACACCATATATTTT
CASSLGRRISGNTIYF
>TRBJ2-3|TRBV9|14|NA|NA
TGTGCCAGCAGCGGTGGACTAAGAACAGATACGCAGTATTTT
CASSGGLRTDTQYF
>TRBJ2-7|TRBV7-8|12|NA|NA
TGTGCCAGCAGGGTAGACACTCACGAGCAGTACTTC
CASRVDTHEQYF
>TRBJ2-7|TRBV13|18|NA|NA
TGTGCCAGCAGCCCATTTTTCCCCAGGGAAGGGATGGGTGGCGAGCAGTACTTC
CASSPFFPREGMGGEQYF
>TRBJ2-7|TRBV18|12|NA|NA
TGTGCCAGCTCACCAGATAGCTACGAGCAGTACTTC
CASSPDSYEQYF
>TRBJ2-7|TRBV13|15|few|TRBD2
TGTGCCAGCAGCACTGGACGGGAGGACACCCACGAGCAGTACTTC
CASSTGREDTHEQYF
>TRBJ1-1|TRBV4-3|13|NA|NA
TGCGCCAGCAGCCAAGAGGGGAACCCAAAAGCTTTCTTT
CASSQEGNPKAFF
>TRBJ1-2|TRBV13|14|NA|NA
TGTGCCAGCAGCTTAGAAGGGGAGGACTATGGCTACACCTTC
CASSLEGEDYGYTF
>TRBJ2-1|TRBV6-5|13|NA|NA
TGTGCCAGCAGTTACTCGATTTGGGATGAGCAGTTCTTC
CASSYSIWDEQFF
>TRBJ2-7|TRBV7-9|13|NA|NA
TGTGCCAGCAGCCCCGCAGGAGGCTACGAGCAGTACTTC
CASSPAGGYEQYF
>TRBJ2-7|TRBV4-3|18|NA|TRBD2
TGCGCCAGCAGCCAAGAGCAAGGGTGGGGACTAGCGGGAAGCGAGCAGTACTTC
CASSQEQGWGLAGSEQYF
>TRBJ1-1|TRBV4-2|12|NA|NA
TGTGCCAGCAGCCAAGGGGACACTGAAGCTTTCTTT
CASSQGDTEAFF
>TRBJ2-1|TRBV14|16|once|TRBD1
TGTGCCAGCAGCTATTTCCAGGGGGCCCCCTTCAATGAGCAGTTCTTC
CASSYFQGAPFNEQFF
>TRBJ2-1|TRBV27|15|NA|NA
TGTGCCAGCAGTTTATGGCTAGCTGGTAACAATGAGCAGTTCTTC
CASSLWLAGNNEQFF
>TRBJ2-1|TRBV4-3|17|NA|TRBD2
TGCGCCAGCAGCCAAGATCCGACTAGCGGGAGGTGGTATGAGCAGTTCTTC
CASSQDPTSGRWYEQFF
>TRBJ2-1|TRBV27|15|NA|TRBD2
TGTGCCAGCAGTTTCGGGACTAGTGCCGCGGATGAGCAGTTCTTC
CASSFGTSAADEQFF
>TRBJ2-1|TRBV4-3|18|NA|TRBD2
TGCGCCAGCAGCCAAGAACTAGCGGGTACCAGCTCCTACAATGAGCAGTTCTTC
CASSQELAGTSSYNEQFF
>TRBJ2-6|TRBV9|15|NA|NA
TGTGCCAGCAGCGGGGGACGACAAGGTGACAACGTCCTGACTTTC
CASSGGRQGDNVLTF
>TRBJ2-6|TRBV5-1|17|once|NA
TGCGCCAGCAGCTTAATATCGTGGGTAAACGGGGCCAACGTCCTGACTTTC
CASSLISWVNGANVLTF
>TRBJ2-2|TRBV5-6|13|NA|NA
TGTGCCAGCAGCTTCCTTACAGGCGGGGAGCTGTTTTTT
CASSFLTGGELFF
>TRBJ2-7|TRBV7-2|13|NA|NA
TGTGCCAGCAGCCCCAACCCGTATTACGAGCAGTACTTC
CASSPNPYYEQYF
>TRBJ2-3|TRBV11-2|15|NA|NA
TGTGCCAGCAGCTCCACGGGCGGATACACAGATACGCAGTATTTT
CASSSTGGYTDTQYF
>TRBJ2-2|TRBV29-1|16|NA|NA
TGCAGCGTTTCACCCCCGTGGGGGGCGGGCACCGGGGAGCTGTTTTTT
CSVSPPWGAGTGELFF
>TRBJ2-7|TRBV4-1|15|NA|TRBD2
TGCGCCAGCAGCCAGATTAGCGGGAGGTCCTACGAGCAGTACTTC
CASSQISGRSYEQYF
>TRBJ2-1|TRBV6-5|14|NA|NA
TGTGCCAGTGGATGGGCCCACTCCTACAATGAGCAGTTCTTC
CASGWAHSYNEQFF
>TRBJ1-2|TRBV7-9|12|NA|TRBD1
TGTGCCAGCAGCGAAGACAGGGTTGGCTACACCTTC
CASSEDRVGYTF
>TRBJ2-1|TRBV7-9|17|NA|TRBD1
TGTGCCAGCAGCTGGGGGACAGGGGCTCCACTGGGCAATGAGCAGTTCTTC
CASSWGTGAPLGNEQFF
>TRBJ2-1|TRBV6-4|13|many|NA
TGTGCCAGCAGTGACTCTGCGGAGGCTGAGCAGTTCTTC
CASSDSAEAEQFF